This TCR beta chain was identified during a study of T cells in Graves' hyperthyroidism and ophthalmopathy. Across the whole study: Sampling of peripheral blood happened at initial diagnosis, prior to any treatment.

The length of the CDR3 is 16 residues. Germline V lookup: CDR1 KGHSH, CDR2 LQKENI. V was clipped by 0 bases and J by 0 bases, with 9 bases between them. Blood dates from first hyperthyroidism diagnosis, before any ophthalmopathy symptoms. This clonotype was recorded many times. Its target is unknown. From RNA transcripts, TCR beta CDR3 regions were amplified. First-round RT-PCR of the TCR CDR3 relied on the HTBI primer set. MiXCR was run by TCRdb on the multiplex PCR reads, yielding one entry per CDR3 protein. In the table there are 300,000 to 450,000 distinct CDR3 sequences, approximately 13% of which are singletons. General study results and limits: Most expanded thyroid clonotypes above 0.001 also appeared in blood. Ophthalmopathy prediction by the model preceded onset by a median about 6.3 months.

The receptor was isolated from a man in his thirties or forties with Graves' hyperthyroidism that later progressed to Graves' ophthalmopathy. The sample comprised blood. This chain joins TRBV18 and TRBJ1-5, with D unclear. The CDR3 nucleotides read TGTGCCAGCTCACCACCGGGAGGGTATAGCAATCAGCCCCAGCATTTT. Translated: CASSPPGGYSNQPQHF.